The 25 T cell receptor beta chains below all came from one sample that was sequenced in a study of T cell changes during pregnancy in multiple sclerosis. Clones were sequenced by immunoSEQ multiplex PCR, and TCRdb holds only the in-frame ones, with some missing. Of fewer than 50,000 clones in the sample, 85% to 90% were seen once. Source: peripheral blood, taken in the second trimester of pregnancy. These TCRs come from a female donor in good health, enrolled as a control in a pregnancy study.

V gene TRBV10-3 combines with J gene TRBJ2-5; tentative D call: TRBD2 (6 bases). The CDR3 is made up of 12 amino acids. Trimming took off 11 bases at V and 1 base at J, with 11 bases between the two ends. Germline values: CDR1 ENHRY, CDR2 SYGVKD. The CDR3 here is CAAGRAQETQYF. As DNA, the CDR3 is TGTGCCGCGGGGCGGGCCCAAGAGACCCAGTACTTC.

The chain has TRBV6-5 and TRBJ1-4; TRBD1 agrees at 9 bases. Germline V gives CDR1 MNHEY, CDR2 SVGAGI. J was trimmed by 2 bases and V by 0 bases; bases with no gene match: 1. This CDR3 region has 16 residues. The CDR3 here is CASSYSTGGTNEKLFF. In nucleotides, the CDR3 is TGTGCCAGCAGTTACTCTACAGGGGGCACTAATGAAAAACTGTTTTTT.

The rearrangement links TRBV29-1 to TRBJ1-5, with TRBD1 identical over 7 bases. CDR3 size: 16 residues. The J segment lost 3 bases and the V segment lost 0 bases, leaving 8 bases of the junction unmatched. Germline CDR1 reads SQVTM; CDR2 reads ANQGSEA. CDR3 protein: CSVEDCEDRSNQPQHF. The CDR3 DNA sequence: TGCAGCGTTGAAGATTGTGAGGACAGGTCCAATCAGCCCCAGCATTTT. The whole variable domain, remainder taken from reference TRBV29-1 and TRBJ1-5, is SAVISQKPSRDICQRGTSLTIQCQVDSQVTMMFWYRQQPGQSLTLIATANQGSEATYESGFVIDKFPISRPNLTFSTLTVSNMSPEDSSIYLCSVEDCEDRSNQPQHFGDGTRLSIL.

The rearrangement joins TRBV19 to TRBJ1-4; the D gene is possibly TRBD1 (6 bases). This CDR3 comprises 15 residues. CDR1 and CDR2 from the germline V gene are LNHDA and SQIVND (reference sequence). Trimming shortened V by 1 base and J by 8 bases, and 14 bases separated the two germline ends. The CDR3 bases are TGTGCCAGTAGTATAGGCGCGGGGGCAGGAGAAAAACTGTTTTTT. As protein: CASSIGAGAGEKLFF.

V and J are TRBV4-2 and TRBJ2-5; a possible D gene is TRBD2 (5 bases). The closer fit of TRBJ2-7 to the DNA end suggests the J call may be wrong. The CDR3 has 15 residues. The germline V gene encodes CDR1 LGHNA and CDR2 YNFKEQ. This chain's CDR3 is CASSQETDSSYEQYF. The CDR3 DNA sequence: TGTGCCAGCAGCCAAGAAACGGACTCCTCCTACGAGCAGTACTTC.

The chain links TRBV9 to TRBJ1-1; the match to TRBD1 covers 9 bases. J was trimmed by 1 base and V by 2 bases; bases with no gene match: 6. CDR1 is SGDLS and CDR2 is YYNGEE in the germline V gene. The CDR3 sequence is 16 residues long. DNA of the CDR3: TGTGCCAGCAGCGTCAGTGGACAGGGGAGGAACACTGAAGCTTTCTTT. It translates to CASSVSGQGRNTEAFF.

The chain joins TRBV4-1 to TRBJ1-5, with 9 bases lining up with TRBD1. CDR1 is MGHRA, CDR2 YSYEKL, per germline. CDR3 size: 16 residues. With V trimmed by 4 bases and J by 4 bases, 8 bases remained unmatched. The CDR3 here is CASSRTGGHPNQPQHF. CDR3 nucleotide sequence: TGCGCCAGCAGCCGTACAGGGGGCCACCCTAATCAGCCCCAGCATTTT.

The CDR3 bases are TGTGCCAGCAGCTTAGCGGGGGGGCGGGGCACAGATACGCAGTATTTT. Protein sequence: CASSLAGGRGTDTQYF. J is TRBJ2-3 and V is TRBV11-3; 8 bases align to TRBD2. The CDR3 consists of 16 residues. Germline CDR1 and CDR2: SGHNT and YENEEA. With 1 base clipped from V and 1 base from J, the junction kept 4 bases outside the gene matches.

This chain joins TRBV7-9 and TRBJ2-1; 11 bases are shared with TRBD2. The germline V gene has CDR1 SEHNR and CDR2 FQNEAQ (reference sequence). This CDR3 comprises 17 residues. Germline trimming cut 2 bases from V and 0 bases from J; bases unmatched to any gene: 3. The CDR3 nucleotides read TGTGCCAGCAGCTTATCTAGCGGGGGGAGCTCCTACAATGAGCAGTTCTTC. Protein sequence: CASSLSSGGSSYNEQFF.

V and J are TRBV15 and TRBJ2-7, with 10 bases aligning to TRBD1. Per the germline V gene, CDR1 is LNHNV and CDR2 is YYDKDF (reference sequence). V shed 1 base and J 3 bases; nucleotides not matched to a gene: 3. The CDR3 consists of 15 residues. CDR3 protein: CATSRAGTGDYEQYF. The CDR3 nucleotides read TGTGCCACCAGCAGAGCCGGGACAGGGGACTACGAGCAGTACTTC.

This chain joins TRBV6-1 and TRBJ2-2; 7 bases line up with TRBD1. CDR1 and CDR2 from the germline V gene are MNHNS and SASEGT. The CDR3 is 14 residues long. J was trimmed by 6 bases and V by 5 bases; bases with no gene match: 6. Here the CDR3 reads CASSPQTGPGELFF. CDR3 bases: TGTGCCAGCAGTCCACAGACAGGGCCCGGGGAGCTGTTTTTT.

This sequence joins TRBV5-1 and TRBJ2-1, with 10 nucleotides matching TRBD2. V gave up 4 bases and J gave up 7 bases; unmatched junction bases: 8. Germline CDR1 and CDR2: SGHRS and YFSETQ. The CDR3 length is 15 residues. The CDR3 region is CASSPTIAGGNEQFF. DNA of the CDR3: TGCGCCAGCAGCCCAACCATAGCGGGGGGTAATGAGCAGTTCTTC.

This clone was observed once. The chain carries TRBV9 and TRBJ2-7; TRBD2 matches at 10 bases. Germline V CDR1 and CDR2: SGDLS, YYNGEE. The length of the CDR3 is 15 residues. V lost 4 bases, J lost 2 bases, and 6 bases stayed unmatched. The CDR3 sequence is CASSPQREGPYEQYF. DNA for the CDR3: TGTGCCAGCAGCCCCCAGCGGGAGGGACCCTACGAGCAGTACTTC.

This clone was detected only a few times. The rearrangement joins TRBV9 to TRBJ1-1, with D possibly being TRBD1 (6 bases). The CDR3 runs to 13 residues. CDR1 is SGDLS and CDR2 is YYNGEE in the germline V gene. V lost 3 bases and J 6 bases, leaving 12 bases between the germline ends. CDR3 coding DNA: TGTGCCAGCAGCGGGACAGTACTCGCTGAAGCTTTCTTT. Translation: CASSGTVLAEAFF. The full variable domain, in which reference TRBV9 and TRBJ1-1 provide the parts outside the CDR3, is DSGVTQTPKHLITATGQRVTLRCSPRSGDLSVYWYQQSLDQGLQFLIQYYNGEERAKGNILERFSAQQFPDLHSELNLSSLELGDSALYFCASSGTVLAEAFFGQGTRLTVV.

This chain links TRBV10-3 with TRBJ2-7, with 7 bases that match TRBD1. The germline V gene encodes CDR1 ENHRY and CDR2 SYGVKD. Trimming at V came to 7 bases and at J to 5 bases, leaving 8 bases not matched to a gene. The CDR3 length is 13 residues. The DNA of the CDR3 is TGTGCCATCAACCCGGGGACAGCCCACGAGCAGTACTTC. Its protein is CAINPGTAHEQYF.

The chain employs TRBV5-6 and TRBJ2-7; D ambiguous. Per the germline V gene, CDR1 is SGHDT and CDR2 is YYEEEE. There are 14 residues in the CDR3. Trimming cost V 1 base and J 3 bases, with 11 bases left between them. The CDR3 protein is CASSLSTILYEQYF. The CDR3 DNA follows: TGTGCCAGCAGCTTGAGCACTATACTCTACGAGCAGTACTTC.

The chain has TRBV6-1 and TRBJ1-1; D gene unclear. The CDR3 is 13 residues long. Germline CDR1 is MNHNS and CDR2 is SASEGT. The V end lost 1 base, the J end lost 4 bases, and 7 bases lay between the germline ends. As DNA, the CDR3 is TGTGCCAGCAGTGAAGTTGCGGGCACTGAAGCTTTCTTT. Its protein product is CASSEVAGTEAFF.

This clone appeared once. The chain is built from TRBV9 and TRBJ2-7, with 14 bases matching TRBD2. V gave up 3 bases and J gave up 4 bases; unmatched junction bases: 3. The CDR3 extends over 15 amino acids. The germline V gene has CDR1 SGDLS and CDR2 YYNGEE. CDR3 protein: CASSGGTSGGYEQYF. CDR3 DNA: TGTGCCAGCAGCGGGGGGACTAGCGGGGGTTACGAGCAGTACTTC.

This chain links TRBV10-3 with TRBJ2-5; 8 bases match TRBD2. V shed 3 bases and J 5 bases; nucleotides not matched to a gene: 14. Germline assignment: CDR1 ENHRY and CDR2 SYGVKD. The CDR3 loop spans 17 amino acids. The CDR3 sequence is CAISDAVLGGAMETQYF. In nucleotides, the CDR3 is TGTGCCATCAGTGACGCCGTGCTCGGGGGGGCCATGGAGACCCAGTACTTC.

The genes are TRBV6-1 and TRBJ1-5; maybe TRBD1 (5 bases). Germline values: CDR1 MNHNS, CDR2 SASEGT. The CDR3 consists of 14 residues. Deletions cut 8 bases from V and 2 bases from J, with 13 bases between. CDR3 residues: CASGGTSGNQPQHF. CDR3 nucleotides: TGTGCCAGCGGCGGGACGTCGGGCAATCAGCCCCAGCATTTT.

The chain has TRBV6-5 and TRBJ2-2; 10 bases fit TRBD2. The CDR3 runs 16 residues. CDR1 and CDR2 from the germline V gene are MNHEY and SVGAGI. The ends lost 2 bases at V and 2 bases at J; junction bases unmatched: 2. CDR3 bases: TGTGCCAGCAGTTACCGGACTAGCGGTAACACCGGGGAGCTGTTTTTT. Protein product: CASSYRTSGNTGELFF.

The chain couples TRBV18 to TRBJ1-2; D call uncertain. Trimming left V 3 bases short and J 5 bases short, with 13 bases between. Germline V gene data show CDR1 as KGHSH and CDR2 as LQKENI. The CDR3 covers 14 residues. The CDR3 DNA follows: TGTGCCAGCTCACCCCCCTCGGACTATTATGGCTACACCTTC. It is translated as CASSPPSDYYGYTF.

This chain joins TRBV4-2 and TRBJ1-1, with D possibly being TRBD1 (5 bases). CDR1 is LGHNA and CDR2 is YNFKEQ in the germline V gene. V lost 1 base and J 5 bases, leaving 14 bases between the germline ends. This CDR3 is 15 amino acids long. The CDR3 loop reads CASSQVQARLTEAFF. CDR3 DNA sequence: TGTGCCAGCAGCCAAGTACAGGCCCGGTTGACTGAAGCTTTCTTT.

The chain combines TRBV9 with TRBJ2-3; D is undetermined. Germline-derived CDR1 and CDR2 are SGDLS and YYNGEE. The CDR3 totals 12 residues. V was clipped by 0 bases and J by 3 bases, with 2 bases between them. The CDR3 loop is CASSVATDTQYF. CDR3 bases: TGTGCCAGCAGCGTAGCTACAGATACGCAGTATTTT.

In DNA, the CDR3 is TGTGCCAGCACGGTAGCGGGGGGGTCCTCCTACAATGAGCAGTTCTTC. Its translation is CASTVAGGSSYNEQFF. This sequence joins TRBV2 and TRBJ2-1, with 11 bases identical to TRBD2. The germline V gene has CDR1 SNHLY and CDR2 FYNNEI. The CDR3 is 16 amino acids. Unmatched junction bases numbered 5, after V lost 7 bases and J lost 0 bases.